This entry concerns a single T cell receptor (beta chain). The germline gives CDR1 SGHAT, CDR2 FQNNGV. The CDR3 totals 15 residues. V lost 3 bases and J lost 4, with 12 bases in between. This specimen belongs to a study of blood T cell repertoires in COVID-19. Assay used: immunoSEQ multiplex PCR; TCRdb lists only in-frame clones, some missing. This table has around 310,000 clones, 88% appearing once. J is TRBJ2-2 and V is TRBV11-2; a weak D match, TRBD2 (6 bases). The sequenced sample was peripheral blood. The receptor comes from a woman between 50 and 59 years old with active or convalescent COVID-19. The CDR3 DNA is TGTGCCAGCAGCTTCGCGGGGCCGGTCACCGGGGAGCTGTTTTTT. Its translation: CASSFAGPVTGELFF.